Below, 20 T cell receptor beta chains from the same sample are listed, as sequenced in a study of shared clonotypes between healthy human individuals. Assay: immunoSEQ multiplex PCR; the TCRdb copy retains only in-frame clones and omits some. The sample contains some 2,500,000 clones, approximately 90% of which appear only once. Sequencing input: naive CD4+ T cells from PBMCs. Sample subset: CD45RA+ positively selected. The receptors derive from a man between 18 and 29 years old in good health. Some clones in this sample may be carry-over from other donors' samples.

The rearrangement joins TRBV28 to TRBJ1-1; D unresolved. CDR3 size: 16 residues. Between the trimmed V and J ends, which lost 0 bases and 0 bases, there was a span of 11 bases. Germline V gene lookup returns CDR1 MDHEN and CDR2 SYDVKM. Written as DNA, the CDR3 is TGTGCCAGCAGTTTATGGTCCGGTCCCATGAACACTGAAGCTTTCTTT. Its translation is CASSLWSGPMNTEAFF.

The chain joins TRBV7-2 to TRBJ2-1; 11 bases fit TRBD2. After removal of 2 bases from V and 3 bases from J, the junction contained 3 bases not matched to a gene. This CDR3 spans 16 amino acids. Germline V gene sequence: CDR1 SGHTA, CDR2 FQGNSA. CDR3 sequence: CASSLIAGGRYNEQFF. For the CDR3, the DNA is TGTGCCAGCAGCTTAATAGCGGGAGGGCGCTACAATGAGCAGTTCTTC.

The chain couples TRBV7-7 to TRBJ2-7; possibly TRBD2 for D (5 bases). This CDR3 contains 13 residues. Germline CDR1 SSHAT, CDR2 FNYEAQ (reference sequence). Between the trimmed V and J ends, which lost 1 base and 7 bases, there was a span of 11 bases. The CDR3, as DNA: TGTGCCAGCAGCTTAGTAGTCTCGGGAGAGCAGTACTTC. This encodes CASSLVVSGEQYF.

The J gene is TRBJ1-5, the V gene TRBV2; D unclear. The CDR3 totals 14 residues. Germline CDR1 is SNHLY and CDR2 is FYNNEI. V lost 8 bases to trimming and J lost 0 bases, with 11 bases between them. CDR3 region: CASRASYSNQPQHF. The CDR3 DNA reads as TGTGCCAGCCGGGCATCTTATAGCAATCAGCCCCAGCATTTT.

CDR3 sequence reads: CASSRDRGHEQYF. As DNA, the CDR3 is TGTGCCAGCAGCCGGGACAGGGGACACGAGCAGTACTTC. The V and J genes are TRBV5-6 and TRBJ2-7; TRBD1 matches 10 bases. The CDR3 has 13 amino acids. Unmatched junction bases numbered 3, after V lost 4 bases and J lost 5 bases. Per the germline V gene, CDR1 is SGHDT and CDR2 is YYEEEE.

The V call is TRBV29-1, the J call TRBJ2-3; perhaps TRBD2 as D (6 bases). CDR1 is SQVTM, CDR2 ANQGSEA, per germline. V gave up 2 bases and J gave up 6 bases, with 12 bases separating them. The CDR3 runs 13 residues. CDR3 loop: CSVERLDVDTQYF. The CDR3 region has the DNA TGCAGCGTTGAAAGACTAGATGTGGATACGCAGTATTTT.

This clone appeared once. The chain combines TRBV4-2 with TRBJ2-1; D unresolved. The CDR3 loop spans 13 amino acids. Trimming shortened V by 2 bases and J by 14 bases, and 16 bases separated the two germline ends. Germline CDR1 is LGHNA and CDR2 is YNFKEQ. Written as DNA, the CDR3 is TGTGCCAGCAGCCAACCACCAGAGGAGCCTGAGTTCTTC. It specifies CASSQPPEEPEFF.

V usage is TRBV27 and J usage is TRBJ2-2, with D perhaps matching TRBD1 (5 bases). CDR1 is MNHEY and CDR2 is SMNVEV in the germline V gene (reference sequence). The CDR3 consists of 14 residues. V lost 8 bases to trimming and J lost 2 bases, with 12 bases between them. CDR3 sequence: CASQGFVNTGELFF. As DNA, the CDR3 is TGTGCCAGCCAGGGATTCGTTAACACCGGGGAGCTGTTTTTT.

The chain carries TRBV14 and TRBJ1-4, with D uncertain. Germline CDR1 reads SGHDN; CDR2 reads FVKESK. V lost 4 bases and J 4 bases, leaving 7 bases between the germline ends. This CDR3 has 13 amino acids. In DNA, the CDR3 is TGTGCCAGCAGCCGCAGCCTTAATGAAAAACTGTTTTTT. This translates into CASSRSLNEKLFF.

V is TRBV9 and J is TRBJ2-3, with D tentatively TRBD1 or TRBD2 (5 bases each). CDR1 SGDLS and CDR2 YYNGEE come from the germline V gene. The CDR3 is made up of 17 amino acids. The V gene lost 3 bases and the J gene lost 2 bases, with 19 bases spanning the gap. The CDR3 sequence: CASSASPRGRATDTQYF. The CDR3 DNA sequence: TGTGCCAGCAGCGCCTCACCCCGGGGCAGAGCCACAGATACGCAGTATTTT.

This clone has only one observation. J is TRBJ2-7 and V is TRBV10-3; 7 bases line up with TRBD1. The CDR3 spans 12 residues. V shed 9 bases, J shed 5 bases, and the junction held 7 bases outside the gene matches. The V gene's germline CDR1 is ENHRY and CDR2 SYGVKD. Here the CDR3 reads CAIRDSGDEQYF. The CDR3 bases are TGTGCCATTAGGGACAGCGGAGACGAGCAGTACTTC.

J is TRBJ2-7 and V is TRBV5-4; a weak D match, TRBD1 (5 bases). V shed 5 bases and J shed 4 bases, with 13 bases lying between them. The CDR3 runs to 13 residues. Germline-derived CDR1 and CDR2 are SGHNT and YYREEE (reference sequence). The CDR3 protein is CASRSQGSYEQYF. CDR3 DNA: TGTGCCAGCAGAAGTCAGGGTAGTTACGAGCAGTACTTC. Full variable domain (outside the CDR3, taken from reference TRBV5-4 and TRBJ2-7): ETGVTQSPTHLIKTRGQQVTLRCSSQSGHNTVSWYQQALGQGPQFIFQYYREEENGRGNFPPRFSGLQFPNYSSELNVNALELDDSALYLCASRSQGSYEQYFGPGTRLTVT.

This chain joins TRBV7-9 and TRBJ1-1; 9 nucleotides agree with TRBD1. CDR3 length: 16 amino acids. Germline V CDR1 and CDR2: SEHNR, FQNEAQ (reference sequence). The V gene end was trimmed by 5 bases and the J gene end by 3 bases; junction bases not matched to a gene: 10. The CDR3, as DNA: TGTGCCAGCAGCCAAAGGGACAGGGCGATGGACACTGAAGCTTTCTTT. This sequence encodes CASSQRDRAMDTEAFF.

V and J are TRBV6-4 and TRBJ2-2; 7 nucleotides agree with TRBD2. Germline V gene lookup returns CDR1 MRHNA and CDR2 SNTAGT. The J segment lost 3 bases and the V segment lost 6 bases, leaving 7 bases of the junction unmatched. The CDR3 spans 15 residues. The DNA for the CDR3 is TGTGCCAGCAGGGTACAACGGGGGGACACCGGGGAGCTGTTTTTT. This sequence encodes CASRVQRGDTGELFF.

The gene calls are TRBV4-2 and TRBJ2-1; D gene unclear. The CDR3 sequence is 13 residues long. Trimming removed 1 base at V and 10 bases at J, with 11 bases between. CDR1 and CDR2 (germline): LGHNA, YNFKEQ. Here the CDR3 DNA reads TGTGCCAGCAGCCAAGCCATATTTAGGGAGCAGTTCTTC. This gives the protein CASSQAIFREQFF.

The chain combines TRBV7-3 with TRBJ2-7; D may be TRBD1 (6 bases). CDR1 SGHTA and CDR2 FQGTGA come from the germline V gene. The CDR3 consists of 13 residues. V shed 2 bases and J shed 7 bases, with 12 bases lying between them. CDR3 sequence reads: CASSLAWGQEQYF. The CDR3 coding sequence is TGTGCCAGCAGCTTAGCATGGGGGCAAGAGCAGTACTTC.

CDR3 loop: CASSQAPAGTGDPYEQYF. The CDR3 DNA reads TGTGCCAGCAGCCAAGCTCCAGCCGGGACAGGAGACCCCTACGAGCAGTACTTC. The chain carries TRBV4-2 and TRBJ2-7; TRBD1 aligns across 8 bases. The CDR3 loop spans 18 amino acids. CDR1 and CDR2 (germline): LGHNA, YNFKEQ. J gave up 2 bases and V 1 base, and 13 bases lay outside the gene matches.

The chain uses TRBV5-1 and TRBJ1-4, with D perhaps matching TRBD1 (5 bases). Germline V gene lookup returns CDR1 SGHRS and CDR2 YFSETQ. CDR3 size: 17 residues. The V gene lost 0 bases and the J gene lost 8 bases, with 20 bases spanning the gap. CDR3 residues: CASSLDGEGRKREKLFF. DNA of the CDR3: TGCGCCAGCAGCTTGGATGGTGAGGGACGGAAAAGGGAAAAACTGTTTTTT.

This chain uses TRBV30 with TRBJ2-1; perhaps TRBD2 as D (6 bases). The V and J ends lost 0 bases and 2 bases respectively, with 17 bases between them. Germline assignment: CDR1 GTSNPN and CDR2 SVGIG (reference sequence). The CDR3 loop spans 17 amino acids. The CDR3 protein is CAWSVRDWGDAYNEQFF. The CDR3 bases are TGTGCCTGGAGTGTACGGGACTGGGGGGATGCCTACAATGAGCAGTTCTTC.

The J gene is TRBJ1-1, the V gene TRBV6-5, with D unclear. V was pared by 6 bases and J by 7 bases, with 18 bases between. Germline-derived CDR1 and CDR2 are MNHEY and SVGAGI. The CDR3 extends over 14 amino acids. In nucleotides, the CDR3 is TGTGCCAGCAGCTGGCTGAGGGCTGAGGTTGAAGCTTTCTTT. Its protein product is CASSWLRAEVEAFF.